This T cell receptor (beta chain) came from a study of cytomegalovirus exposure and HLA in healthy donors. Study findings and constraints: For most TCR beta V segments, an earlier analysis put the productive rate at about 87% or about 30% of the time.

Trimming cost V 10 bases and J 3 bases, with 13 bases left between them. Germline V CDR1 and CDR2: MGHDK, SYGVNS. CDR3 length: 13 residues. Concerning this clone itself: The antigen remains unidentified.

A multiplex PCR was run with 60 Vbeta primers and 13 Jbeta primers. TCRdb's copy holds only in-frame clones and misses some; the assay was immunoSEQ multiplex PCR. This table has 100,000 to 150,000 clones, roughly 80% appearing once. This sequence joins TRBV25-1 and TRBJ2-4; D gene ambiguous. Source material: PBMCs. The receptor was isolated from a man between 25 and 39 years old in good health and CMV-seronegative. The CDR3 sequence: CATMDTGKNIQYF. The CDR3 nucleotides read TGTGCCACCATGGATACGGGCAAAAACATTCAGTACTTC.